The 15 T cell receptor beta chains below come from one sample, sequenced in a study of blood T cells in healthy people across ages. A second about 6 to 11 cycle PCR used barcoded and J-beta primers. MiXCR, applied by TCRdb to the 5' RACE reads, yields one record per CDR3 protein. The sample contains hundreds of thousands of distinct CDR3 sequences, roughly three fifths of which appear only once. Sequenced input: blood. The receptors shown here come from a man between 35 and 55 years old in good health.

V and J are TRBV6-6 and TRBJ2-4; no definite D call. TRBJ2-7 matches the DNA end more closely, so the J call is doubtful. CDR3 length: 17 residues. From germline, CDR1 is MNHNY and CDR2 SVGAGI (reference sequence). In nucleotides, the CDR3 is TGTGCCAGCAGTTACTCCCCTATCAAAATAAATGCCTACGAGCAGTACTTC. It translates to CASSYSPIKINAYEQYF.

The CDR3 DNA follows: TGCAGTGTTACCTACAATGAGCAGTTCTTC. This encodes CSVTYNEQFF. V and J are TRBV20-1 and TRBJ2-1; no clear D gene. Trimming removed 7 bases at V and 2 bases at J, with 3 bases between. Per germline, CDR1 DFQATT and CDR2 SNEGSKA (reference sequence). There are 10 residues in the CDR3.

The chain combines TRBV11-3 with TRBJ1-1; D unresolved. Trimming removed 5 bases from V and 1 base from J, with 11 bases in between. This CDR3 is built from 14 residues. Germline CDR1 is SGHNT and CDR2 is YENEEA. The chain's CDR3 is CASSTTPGNTEAFF. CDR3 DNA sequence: TGTGCCAGCAGCACCACGCCAGGGAACACTGAAGCTTTCTTT.

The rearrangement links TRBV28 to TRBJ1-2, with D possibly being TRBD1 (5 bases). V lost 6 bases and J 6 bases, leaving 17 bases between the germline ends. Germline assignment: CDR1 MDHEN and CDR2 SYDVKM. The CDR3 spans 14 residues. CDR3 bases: TGTGCCAGCAGGATAAAGACAGTACCCAATGGCTACACCTTC. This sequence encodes CASRIKTVPNGYTF.

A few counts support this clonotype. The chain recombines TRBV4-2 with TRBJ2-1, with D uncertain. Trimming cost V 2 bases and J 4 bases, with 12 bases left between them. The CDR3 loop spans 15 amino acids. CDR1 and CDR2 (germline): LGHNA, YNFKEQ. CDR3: CASSQPDSSYNEQFF. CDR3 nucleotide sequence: TGTGCCAGCAGCCAACCCGACTCTAGTTACAATGAGCAGTTCTTC.

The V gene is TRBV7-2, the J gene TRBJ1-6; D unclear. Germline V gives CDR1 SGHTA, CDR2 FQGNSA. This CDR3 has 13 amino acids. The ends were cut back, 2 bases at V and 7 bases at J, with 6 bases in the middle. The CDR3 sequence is CASSLQQNSPLHF. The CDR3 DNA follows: TGTGCCAGCAGCTTACAACAAAATTCACCCCTCCACTTT.

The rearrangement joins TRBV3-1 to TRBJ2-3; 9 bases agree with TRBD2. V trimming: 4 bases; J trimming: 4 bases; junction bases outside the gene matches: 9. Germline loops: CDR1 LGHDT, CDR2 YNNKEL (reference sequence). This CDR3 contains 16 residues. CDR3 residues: CASSPRVSGGSDTQYF. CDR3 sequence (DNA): TGTGCCAGCAGCCCTCGGGTTAGCGGGGGATCAGATACGCAGTATTTT.

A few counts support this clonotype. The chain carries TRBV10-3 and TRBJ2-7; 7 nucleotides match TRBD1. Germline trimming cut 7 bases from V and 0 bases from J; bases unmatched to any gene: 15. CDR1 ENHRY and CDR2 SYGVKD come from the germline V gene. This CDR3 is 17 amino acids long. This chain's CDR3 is CAIKGQSRIGGSYEQYF. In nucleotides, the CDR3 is TGTGCCATCAAGGGACAGAGCCGCATTGGGGGCTCCTACGAGCAGTACTTC.

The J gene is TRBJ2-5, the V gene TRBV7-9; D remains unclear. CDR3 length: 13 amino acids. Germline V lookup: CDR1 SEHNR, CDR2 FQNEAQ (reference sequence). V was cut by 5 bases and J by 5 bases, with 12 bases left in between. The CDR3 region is CASSQVRWETQYF. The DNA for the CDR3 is TGTGCCAGCAGCCAAGTAAGGTGGGAGACCCAGTACTTC. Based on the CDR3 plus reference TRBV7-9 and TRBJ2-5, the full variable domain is DTGVSQNPRHKITKRGQNVTFRCDPISEHNRLYWYRQTLGQGPEFLTYFQNEAQLEKSRLLSDRFSAERPKGSFSTLEIQRTEQGDSAMYLCASSQVRWETQYFGPGTRLLVL.

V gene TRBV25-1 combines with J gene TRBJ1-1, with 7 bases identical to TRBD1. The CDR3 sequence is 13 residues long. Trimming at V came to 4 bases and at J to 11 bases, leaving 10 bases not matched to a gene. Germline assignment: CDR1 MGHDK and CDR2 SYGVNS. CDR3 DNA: TGTGCCAGCAGTGCCGAGGGCAGGGGGGACGCTTTCTTT. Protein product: CASSAEGRGDAFF.

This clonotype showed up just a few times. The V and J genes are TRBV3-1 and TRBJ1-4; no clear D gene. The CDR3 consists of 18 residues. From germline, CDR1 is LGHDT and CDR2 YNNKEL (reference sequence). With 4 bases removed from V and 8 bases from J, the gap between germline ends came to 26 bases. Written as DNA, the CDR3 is TGTGCCAGCAGCCCACTTTTGGTGACTGGGGTAGGCGGCGAAAAACTGTTTTTT. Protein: CASSPLLVTGVGGEKLFF.

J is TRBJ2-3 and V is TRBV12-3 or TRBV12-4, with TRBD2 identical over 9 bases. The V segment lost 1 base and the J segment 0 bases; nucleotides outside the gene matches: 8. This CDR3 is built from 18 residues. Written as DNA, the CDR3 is TGTGCCAGCAGTTTAGTCCGGCGGGAGGGCCGGAGCACAGATACGCAGTATTTT. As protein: CASSLVRREGRSTDTQYF.

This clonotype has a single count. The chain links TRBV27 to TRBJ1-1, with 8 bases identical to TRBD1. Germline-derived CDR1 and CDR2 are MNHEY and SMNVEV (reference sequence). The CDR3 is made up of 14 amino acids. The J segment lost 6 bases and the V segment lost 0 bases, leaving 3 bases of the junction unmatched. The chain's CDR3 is CASSLSDRGSEAFF. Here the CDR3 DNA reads TGTGCCAGCAGTTTATCCGACAGGGGCTCTGAAGCTTTCTTT.

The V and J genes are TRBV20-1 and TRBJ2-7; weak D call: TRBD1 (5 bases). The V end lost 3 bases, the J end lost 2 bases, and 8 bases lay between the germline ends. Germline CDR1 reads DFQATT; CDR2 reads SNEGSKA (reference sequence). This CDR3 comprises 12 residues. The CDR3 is CSASQGPYEQYF. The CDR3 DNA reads TGCAGTGCTAGTCAGGGCCCCTACGAGCAGTACTTC.

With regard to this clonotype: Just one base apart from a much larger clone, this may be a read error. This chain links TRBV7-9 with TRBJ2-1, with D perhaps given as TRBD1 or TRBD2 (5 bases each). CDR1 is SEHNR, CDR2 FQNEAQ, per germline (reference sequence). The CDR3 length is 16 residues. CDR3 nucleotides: TGTGCCAGCAGCTCCCTGGGTGGGGGTCCGGTGAATGAGCTGTTCTTC. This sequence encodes CASSSLGGGPVNELFF.